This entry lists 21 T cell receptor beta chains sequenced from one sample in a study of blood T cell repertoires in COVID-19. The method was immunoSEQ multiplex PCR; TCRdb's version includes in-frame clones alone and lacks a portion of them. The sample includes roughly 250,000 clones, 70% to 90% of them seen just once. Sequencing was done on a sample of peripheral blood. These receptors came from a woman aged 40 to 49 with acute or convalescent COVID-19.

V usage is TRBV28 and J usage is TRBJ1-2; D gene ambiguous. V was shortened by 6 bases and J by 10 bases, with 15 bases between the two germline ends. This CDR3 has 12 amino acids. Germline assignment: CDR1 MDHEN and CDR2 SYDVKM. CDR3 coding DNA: TGTGCCAGCAGCCCCGATGGGCAGTTCTACACCTTC. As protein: CASSPDGQFYTF.

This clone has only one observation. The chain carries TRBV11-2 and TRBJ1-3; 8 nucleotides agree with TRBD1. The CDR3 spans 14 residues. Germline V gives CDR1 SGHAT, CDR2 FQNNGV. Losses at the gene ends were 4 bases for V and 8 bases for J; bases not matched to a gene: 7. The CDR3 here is CASSSQGARYTIYF. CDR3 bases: TGTGCCAGCAGCTCCCAGGGGGCTCGATACACCATATATTTT.

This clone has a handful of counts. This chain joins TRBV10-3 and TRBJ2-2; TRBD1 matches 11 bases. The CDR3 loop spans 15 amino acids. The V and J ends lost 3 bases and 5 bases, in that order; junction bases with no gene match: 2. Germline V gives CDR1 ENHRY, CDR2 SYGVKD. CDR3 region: CAISDGTGGTGELFF. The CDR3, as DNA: TGTGCCATCAGTGACGGGACAGGGGGAACCGGGGAGCTGTTTTTT.

CDR3 in amino acids: CASSEYGRGGYTF. In DNA, the CDR3 is TGTGCCAGCAGTGAGTACGGGCGGGGCGGCTACACCTTC. V gene TRBV6-1 combines with J gene TRBJ1-2; tentative D call: TRBD1 (5 bases). V was clipped by 3 bases and J by 8 bases, with 13 bases between them. The CDR3 loop spans 13 amino acids. CDR1 MNHNS and CDR2 SASEGT come from the germline V gene.

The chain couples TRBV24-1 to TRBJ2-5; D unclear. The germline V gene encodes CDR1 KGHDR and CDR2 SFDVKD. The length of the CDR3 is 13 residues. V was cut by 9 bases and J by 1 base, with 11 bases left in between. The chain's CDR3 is CATAARFQETQYF. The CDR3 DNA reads TGTGCCACCGCCGCGAGGTTCCAAGAGACCCAGTACTTC.

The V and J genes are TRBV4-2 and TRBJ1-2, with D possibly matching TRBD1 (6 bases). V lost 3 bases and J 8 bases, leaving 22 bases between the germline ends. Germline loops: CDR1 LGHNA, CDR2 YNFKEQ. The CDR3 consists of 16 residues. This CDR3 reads CASSHALAGEKGGYTF. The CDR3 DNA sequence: TGTGCCAGCAGCCACGCCTTGGCAGGGGAGAAAGGCGGCTACACCTTC.

In nucleotides, the CDR3 is TGTGCCAGCAGCCTTTACCCGCGGGGGGCTGGCGGGGAGCTGTTTTTT. This codes for CASSLYPRGAGGELFF. The chain employs TRBV5-5 and TRBJ2-2; TRBD2 matches at 8 bases. J gave up 7 bases and V 4 bases, and 12 bases lay outside the gene matches. This CDR3 contains 16 residues. The germline V gene has CDR1 SGHKS and CDR2 YYEKEE (reference sequence).

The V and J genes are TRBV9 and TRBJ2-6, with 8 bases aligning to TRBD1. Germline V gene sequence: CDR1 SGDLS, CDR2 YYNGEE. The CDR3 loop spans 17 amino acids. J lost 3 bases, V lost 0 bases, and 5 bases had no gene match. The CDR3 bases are TGTGCCAGCAGCGTAGGAACGGGGACAGGTGGGGCCAACGTCCTGACTTTC. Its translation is CASSVGTGTGGANVLTF.

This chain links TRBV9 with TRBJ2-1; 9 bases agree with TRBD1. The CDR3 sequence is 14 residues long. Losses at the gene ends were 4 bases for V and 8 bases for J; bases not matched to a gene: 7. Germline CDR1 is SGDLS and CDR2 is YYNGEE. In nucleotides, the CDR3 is TGTGCCAGCAGCATCGGACAGGGGAGGGATGAGCAGTTCTTC. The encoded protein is CASSIGQGRDEQFF. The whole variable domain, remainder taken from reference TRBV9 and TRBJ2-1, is DSGVTQTPKHLITATGQRVTLRCSPRSGDLSVYWYQQSLDQGLQFLIQYYNGEERAKGNILERFSAQQFPDLHSELNLSSLELGDSALYFCASSIGQGRDEQFFGPGTRLTVL.

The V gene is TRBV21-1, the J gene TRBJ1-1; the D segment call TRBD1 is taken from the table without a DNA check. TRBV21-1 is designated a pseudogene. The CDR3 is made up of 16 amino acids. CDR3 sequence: CASSKTGTAMNTEAFF. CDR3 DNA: TGTGCCAGCAGCAAAACCGGGACAGCCATGAACACTGAAGCTTTCTTT.

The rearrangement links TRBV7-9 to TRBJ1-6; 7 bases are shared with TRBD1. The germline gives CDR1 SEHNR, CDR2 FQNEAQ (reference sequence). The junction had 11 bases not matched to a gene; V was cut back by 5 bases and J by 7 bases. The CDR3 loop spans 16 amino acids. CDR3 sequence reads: CASSLTGAEGNSPLHF. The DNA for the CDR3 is TGTGCCAGCAGCCTCACAGGGGCGGAGGGGAATTCACCCCTCCACTTT.

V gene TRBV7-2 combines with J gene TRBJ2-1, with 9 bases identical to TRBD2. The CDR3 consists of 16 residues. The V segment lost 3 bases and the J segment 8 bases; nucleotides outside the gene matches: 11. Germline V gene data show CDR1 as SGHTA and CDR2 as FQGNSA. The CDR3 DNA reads TGTGCCAGCAGCTTCCAACTGCGGGGGGGCGGTGATGAGCAGTTCTTC. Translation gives CASSFQLRGGGDEQFF.

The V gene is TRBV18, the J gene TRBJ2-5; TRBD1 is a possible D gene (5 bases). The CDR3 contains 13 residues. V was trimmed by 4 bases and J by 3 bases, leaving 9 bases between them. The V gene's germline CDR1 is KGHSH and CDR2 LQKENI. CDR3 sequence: CASSLRQKETQYF. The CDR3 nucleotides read TGTGCCAGCTCACTCCGACAGAAAGAGACCCAGTACTTC.

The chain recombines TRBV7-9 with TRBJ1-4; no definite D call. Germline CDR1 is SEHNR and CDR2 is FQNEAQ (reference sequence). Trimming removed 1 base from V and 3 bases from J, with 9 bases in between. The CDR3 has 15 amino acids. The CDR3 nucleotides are TGTGCCAGCAGCTTAGAACTGGAGGCTAATGAAAAACTGTTTTTT. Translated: CASSLELEANEKLFF.

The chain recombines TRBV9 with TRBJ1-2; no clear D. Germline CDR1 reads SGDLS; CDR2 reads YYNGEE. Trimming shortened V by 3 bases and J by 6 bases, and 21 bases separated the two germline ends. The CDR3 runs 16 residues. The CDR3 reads CASSANLVGEIDGYTF. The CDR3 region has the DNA TGTGCCAGCAGCGCCAACCTCGTAGGAGAGATTGATGGCTACACCTTC. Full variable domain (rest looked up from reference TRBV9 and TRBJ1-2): DSGVTQTPKHLITATGQRVTLRCSPRSGDLSVYWYQQSLDQGLQFLIQYYNGEERAKGNILERFSAQQFPDLHSELNLSSLELGDSALYFCASSANLVGEIDGYTFGSGTRLTVV.

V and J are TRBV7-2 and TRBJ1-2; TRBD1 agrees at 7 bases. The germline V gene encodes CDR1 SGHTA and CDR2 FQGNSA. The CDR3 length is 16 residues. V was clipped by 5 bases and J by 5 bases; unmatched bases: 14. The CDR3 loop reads CASSPRLEGALYGYTF. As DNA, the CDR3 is TGTGCCAGCAGCCCCCGACTGGAGGGGGCGTTATATGGCTACACCTTC. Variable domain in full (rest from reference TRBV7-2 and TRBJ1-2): GAGVSQSPSNKVTEKGKDVELRCDPISGHTALYWYRQSLGQGLEFLIYFQGNSAPDKSGLPSDRFSAERTGGSVSTLTIQRTQQEDSAVYLCASSPRLEGALYGYTFGSGTRLTVV.

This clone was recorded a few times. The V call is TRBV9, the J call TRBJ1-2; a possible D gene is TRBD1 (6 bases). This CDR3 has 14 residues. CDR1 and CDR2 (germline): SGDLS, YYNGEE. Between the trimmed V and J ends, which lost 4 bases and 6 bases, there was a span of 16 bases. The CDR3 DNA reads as TGTGCCAGCAGCCCCCGACAGGACCCCCATGGCTACACCTTC. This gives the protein CASSPRQDPHGYTF.

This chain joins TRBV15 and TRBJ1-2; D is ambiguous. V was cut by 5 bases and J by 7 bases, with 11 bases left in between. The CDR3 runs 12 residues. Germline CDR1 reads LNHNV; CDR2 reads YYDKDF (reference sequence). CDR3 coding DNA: TGTGCCACCAGCGGTCCACATGTTGGCTACACCTTC. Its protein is CATSGPHVGYTF.

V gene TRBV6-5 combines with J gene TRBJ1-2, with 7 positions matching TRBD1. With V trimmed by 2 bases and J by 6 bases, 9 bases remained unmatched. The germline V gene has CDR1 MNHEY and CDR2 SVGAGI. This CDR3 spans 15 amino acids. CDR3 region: CASSYRTGASNGYTF. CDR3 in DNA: TGTGCCAGCAGTTACCGAACAGGGGCTTCTAATGGCTACACCTTC.

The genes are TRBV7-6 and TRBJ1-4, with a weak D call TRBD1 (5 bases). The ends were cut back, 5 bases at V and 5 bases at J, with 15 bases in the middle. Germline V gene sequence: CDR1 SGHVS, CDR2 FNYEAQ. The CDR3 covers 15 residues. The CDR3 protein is CASSPMTEMNEKLFF. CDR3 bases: TGTGCCAGCAGCCCAATGACAGAAATGAATGAAAAACTGTTTTTT.

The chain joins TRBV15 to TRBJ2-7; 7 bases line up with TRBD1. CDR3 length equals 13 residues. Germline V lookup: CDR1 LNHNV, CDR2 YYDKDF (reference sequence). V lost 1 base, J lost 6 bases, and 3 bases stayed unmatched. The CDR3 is CATSRATGSEQYV. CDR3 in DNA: TGTGCCACCAGCAGAGCGACAGGGAGCGAGCAGTACGTC.